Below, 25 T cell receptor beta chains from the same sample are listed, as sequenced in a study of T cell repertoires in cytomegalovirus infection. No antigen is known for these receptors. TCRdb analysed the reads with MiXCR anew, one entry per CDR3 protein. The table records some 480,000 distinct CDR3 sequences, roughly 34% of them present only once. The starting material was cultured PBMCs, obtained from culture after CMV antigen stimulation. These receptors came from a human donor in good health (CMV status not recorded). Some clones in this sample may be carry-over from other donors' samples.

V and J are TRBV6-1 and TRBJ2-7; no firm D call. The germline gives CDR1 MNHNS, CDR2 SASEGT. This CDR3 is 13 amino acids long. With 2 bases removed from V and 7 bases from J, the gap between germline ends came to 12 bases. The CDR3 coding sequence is TGTGCCAGCAGTGAATGGCGCAATAGAGAGCAGTACGTC. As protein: CASSEWRNREQYV.

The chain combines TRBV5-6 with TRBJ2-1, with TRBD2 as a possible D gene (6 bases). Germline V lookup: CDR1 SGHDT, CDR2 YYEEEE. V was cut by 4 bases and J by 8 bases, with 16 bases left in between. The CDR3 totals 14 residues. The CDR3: CASSPPTGDYEQFF. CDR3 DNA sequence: TGTGCCAGCAGCCCACCTACGGGGGACTATGAGCAGTTCTTC.

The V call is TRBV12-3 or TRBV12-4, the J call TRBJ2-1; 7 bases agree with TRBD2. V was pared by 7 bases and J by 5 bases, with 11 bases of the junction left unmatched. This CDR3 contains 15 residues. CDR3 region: CASTQSLAAHNEQFF. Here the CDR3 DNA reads TGTGCCAGCACCCAATCCCTAGCGGCACACAATGAGCAGTTCTTC.

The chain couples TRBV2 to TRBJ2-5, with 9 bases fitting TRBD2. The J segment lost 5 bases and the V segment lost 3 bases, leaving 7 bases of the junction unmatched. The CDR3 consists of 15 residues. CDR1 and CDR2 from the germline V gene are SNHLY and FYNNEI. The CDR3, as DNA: TGTGCCAGCAGTGATTTTAGCGGGAGATCCGAGACCCAGTACTTC. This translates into CASSDFSGRSETQYF.

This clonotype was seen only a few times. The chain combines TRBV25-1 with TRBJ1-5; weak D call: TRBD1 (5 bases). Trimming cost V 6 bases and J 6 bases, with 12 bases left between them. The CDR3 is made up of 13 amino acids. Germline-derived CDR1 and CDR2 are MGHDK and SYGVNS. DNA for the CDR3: TGTGCCAGCAGAGGGGCGTTCGGTCAGCCCCAGCATTTT. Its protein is CASRGAFGQPQHF.

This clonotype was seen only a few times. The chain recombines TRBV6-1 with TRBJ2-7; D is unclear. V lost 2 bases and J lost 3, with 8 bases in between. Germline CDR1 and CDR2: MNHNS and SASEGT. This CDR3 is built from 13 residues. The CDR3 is CASSELGSYEQYV. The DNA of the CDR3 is TGTGCCAGCAGTGAATTAGGCAGCTACGAGCAGTACGTC.

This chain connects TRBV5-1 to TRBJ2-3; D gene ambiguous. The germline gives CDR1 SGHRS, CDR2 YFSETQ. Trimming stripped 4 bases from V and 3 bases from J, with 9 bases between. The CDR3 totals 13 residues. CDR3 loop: CASSQGSTDTQYF. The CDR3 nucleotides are TGCGCCAGCAGCCAAGGGTCGACAGATACGCAGTATTTT.

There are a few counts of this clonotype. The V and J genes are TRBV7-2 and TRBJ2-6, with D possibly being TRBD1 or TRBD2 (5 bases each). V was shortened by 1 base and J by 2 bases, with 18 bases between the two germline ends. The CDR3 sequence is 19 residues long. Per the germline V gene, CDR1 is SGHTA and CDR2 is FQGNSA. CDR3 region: CASSLGGRGVPPGANVLTF. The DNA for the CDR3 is TGTGCCAGCAGCTTAGGGGGACGAGGGGTCCCCCCTGGGGCCAACGTCCTGACTTTC.

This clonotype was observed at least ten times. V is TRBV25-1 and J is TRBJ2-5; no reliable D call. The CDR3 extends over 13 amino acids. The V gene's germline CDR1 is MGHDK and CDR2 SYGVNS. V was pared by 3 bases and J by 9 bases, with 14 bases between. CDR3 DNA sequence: TGTGCCAGCAGTGAGGAGAGTTATCGGTCCCAGTACTTC. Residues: CASSEESYRSQYF.

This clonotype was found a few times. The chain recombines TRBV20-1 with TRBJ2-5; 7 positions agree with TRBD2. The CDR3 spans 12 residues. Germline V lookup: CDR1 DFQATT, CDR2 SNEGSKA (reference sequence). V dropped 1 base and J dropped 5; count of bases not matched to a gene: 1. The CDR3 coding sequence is TGCAGTGCTAGAGGGACTAGTGAGACCCAGTACTTC. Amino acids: CSARGTSETQYF.

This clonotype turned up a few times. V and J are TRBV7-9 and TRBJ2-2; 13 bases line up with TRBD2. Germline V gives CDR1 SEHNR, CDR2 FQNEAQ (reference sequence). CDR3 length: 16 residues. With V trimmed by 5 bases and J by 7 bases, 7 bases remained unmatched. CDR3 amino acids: CASSAGLAGVIGELFF. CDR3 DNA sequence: TGTGCCAGCAGCGCTGGACTAGCGGGAGTGATCGGGGAGCTGTTTTTT.

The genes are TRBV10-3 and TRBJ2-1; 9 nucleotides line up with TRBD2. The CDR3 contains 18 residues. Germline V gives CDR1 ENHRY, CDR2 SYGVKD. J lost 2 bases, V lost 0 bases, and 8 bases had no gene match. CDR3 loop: CAISESIGAGGTYNEQFF. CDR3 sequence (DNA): TGTGCCATCAGTGAGTCGATTGGTGCGGGAGGGACCTACAATGAGCAGTTCTTC.

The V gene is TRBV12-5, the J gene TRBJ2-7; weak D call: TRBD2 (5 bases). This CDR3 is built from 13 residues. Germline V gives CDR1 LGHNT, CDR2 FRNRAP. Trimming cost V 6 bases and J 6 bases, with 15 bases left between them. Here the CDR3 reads CASGTGFLSEQYV. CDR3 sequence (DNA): TGTGCTAGTGGAACGGGATTCCTTTCCGAGCAGTACGTC.

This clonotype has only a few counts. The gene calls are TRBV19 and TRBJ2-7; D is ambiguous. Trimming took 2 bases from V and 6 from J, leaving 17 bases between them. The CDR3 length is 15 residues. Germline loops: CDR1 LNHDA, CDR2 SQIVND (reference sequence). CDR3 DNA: TGTGCCAGTAGTATACCGTCAGAGATCCAGCTCGAGCAGTACTTC. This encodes CASSIPSEIQLEQYF.

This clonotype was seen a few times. The chain's CDR3 is CASSYSSSVYNEQFF. DNA of the CDR3: TGTGCCAGCAGTTACTCGAGTTCAGTATACAATGAGCAGTTCTTC. The chain has TRBV6-5 and TRBJ2-1, with D hard to call. V lost 0 bases and J 4 bases, leaving 10 bases between the germline ends. CDR1 MNHEY and CDR2 SVGAGI come from the germline V gene. This CDR3 contains 15 residues.

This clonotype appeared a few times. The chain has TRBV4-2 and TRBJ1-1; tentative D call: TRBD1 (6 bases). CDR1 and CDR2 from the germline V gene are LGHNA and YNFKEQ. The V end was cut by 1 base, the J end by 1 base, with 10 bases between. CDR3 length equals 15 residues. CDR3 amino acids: CASSQVDSENTEAFF. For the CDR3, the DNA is TGTGCCAGCAGCCAAGTGGACAGCGAGAACACTGAAGCTTTCTTT.

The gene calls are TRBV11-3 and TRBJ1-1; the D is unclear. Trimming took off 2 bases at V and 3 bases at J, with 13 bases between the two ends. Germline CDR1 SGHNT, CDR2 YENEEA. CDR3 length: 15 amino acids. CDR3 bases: TGTGCCAGCAGCTTAAGAAGCGGGCGGGACACTGAAGCTTTCTTT. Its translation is CASSLRSGRDTEAFF.

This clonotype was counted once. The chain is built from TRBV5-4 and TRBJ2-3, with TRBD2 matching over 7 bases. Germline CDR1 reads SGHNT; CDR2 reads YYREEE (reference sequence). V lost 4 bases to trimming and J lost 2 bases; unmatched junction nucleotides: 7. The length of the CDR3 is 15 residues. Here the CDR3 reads CASSRGQRDTDTQYF. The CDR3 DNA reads TGTGCCAGCAGCCGCGGTCAGCGGGACACAGATACGCAGTATTTT.

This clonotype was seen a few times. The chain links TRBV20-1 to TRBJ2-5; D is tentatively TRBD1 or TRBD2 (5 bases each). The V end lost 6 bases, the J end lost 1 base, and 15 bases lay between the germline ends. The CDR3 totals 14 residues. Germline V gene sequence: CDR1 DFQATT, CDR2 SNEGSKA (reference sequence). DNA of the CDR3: TGCAGTGCCCTAGCCGGGGCTAGCCAAGAGACCCAGTACTTC. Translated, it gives CSALAGASQETQYF.

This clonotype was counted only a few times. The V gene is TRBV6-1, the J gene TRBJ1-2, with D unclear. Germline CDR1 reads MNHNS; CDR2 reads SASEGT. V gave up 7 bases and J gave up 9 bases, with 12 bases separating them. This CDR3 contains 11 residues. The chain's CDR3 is CASIGPSRYTF. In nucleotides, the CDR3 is TGTGCCAGCATCGGCCCGTCCCGCTACACCTTC.

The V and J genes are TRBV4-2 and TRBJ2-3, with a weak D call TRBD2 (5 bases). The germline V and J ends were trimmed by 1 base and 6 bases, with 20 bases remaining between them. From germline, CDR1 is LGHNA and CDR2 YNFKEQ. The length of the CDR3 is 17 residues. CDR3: CASSQGQRNMYADTQYF. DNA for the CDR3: TGTGCCAGCAGCCAAGGCCAGCGGAACATGTATGCGGATACGCAGTATTTT.

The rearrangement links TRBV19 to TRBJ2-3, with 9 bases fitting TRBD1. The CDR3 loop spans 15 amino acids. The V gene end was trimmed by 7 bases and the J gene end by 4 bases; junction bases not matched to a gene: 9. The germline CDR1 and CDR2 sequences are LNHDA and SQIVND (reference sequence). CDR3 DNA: TGTGCCAGTACCGACAGGGGGAGAGGGGCAGATACGCAGTATTTT. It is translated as CASTDRGRGADTQYF.

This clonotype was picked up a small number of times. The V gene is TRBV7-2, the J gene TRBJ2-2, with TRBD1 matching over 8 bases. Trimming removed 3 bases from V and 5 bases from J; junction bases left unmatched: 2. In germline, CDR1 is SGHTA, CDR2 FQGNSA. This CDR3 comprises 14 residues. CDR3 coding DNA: TGTGCCAGCAGCTTCGACAGGGGAACCGGGGAGCTGTTTTTT. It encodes CASSFDRGTGELFF.

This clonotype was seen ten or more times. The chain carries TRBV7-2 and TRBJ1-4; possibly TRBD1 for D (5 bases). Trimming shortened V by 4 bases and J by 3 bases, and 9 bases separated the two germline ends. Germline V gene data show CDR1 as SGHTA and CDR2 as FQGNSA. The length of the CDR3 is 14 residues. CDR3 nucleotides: TGTGCCAGCAGCTGGGGGGGTTCTAATGAAAAACTGTTTTTT. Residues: CASSWGGSNEKLFF.

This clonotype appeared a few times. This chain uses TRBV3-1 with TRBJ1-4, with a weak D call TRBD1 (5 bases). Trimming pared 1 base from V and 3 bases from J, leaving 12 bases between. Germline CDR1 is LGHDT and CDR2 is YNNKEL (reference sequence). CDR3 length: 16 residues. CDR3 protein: CASSQGPGWPNEKLFF. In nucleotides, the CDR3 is TGTGCCAGCAGCCAAGGACCAGGGTGGCCTAATGAAAAACTGTTTTTT.